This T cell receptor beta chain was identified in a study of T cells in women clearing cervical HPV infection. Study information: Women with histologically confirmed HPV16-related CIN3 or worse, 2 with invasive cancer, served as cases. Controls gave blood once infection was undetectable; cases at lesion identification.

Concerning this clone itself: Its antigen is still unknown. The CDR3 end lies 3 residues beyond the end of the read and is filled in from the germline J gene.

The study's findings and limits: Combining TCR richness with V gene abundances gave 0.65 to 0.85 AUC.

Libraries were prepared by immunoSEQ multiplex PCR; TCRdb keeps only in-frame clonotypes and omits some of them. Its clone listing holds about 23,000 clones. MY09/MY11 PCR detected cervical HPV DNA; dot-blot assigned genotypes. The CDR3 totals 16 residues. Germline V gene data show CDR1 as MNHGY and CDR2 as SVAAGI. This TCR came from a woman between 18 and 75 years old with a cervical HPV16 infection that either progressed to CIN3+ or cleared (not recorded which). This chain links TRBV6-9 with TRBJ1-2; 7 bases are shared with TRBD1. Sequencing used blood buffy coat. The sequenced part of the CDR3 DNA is TGTGCCAGCAGTTCTGTGATTGGAGAGGGGGCTTTGGGC. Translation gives CASSSVIGEGALG. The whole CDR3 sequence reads CASSSVIGEGALGYTF.